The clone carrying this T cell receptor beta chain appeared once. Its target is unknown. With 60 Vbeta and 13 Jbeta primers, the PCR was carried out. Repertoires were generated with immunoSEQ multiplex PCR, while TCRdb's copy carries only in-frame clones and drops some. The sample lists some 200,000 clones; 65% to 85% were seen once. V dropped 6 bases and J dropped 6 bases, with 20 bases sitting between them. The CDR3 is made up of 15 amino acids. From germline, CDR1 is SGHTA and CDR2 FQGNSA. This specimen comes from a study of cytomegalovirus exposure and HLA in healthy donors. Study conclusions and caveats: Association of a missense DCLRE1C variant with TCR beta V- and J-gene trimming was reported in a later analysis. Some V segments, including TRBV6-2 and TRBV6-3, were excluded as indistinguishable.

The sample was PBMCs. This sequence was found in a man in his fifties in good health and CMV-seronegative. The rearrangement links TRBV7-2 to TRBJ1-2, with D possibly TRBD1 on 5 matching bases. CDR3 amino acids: CASSLPGGLKDGYTF. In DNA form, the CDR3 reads TGTGCCAGCAGTCTCCCGGGGGGTTTAAAAGATGGCTACACCTTC.